This T cell receptor beta chain was captured by sequencing in a study of cytomegalovirus exposure and HLA in healthy donors. Study outcomes and limitations: A later analysis found TCR association rates differed by HLA locus, highest for DRB1 and lowest for HLA-C.

Though probably carrying unrecorded immune exposures, donors were nominally healthy at sampling. The CDR3 totals 15 residues. Germline V gene sequence: CDR1 WSHSY, CDR2 SAAADI. With V trimmed by 6 bases and J by 6 bases, 7 bases remained unmatched. In the case of this clone: The antigen is undetermined.

13 Jbeta primers and 60 Vbeta primers were used for the PCR. Here immunoSEQ multiplex PCR was the method, and the copy in TCRdb shows in-frame clones only, minus some. The sample lists approximately 84,000 clones; less than 80% were seen once. The sequence derives from a man aged 35 to 55 in good health and CMV-seropositive. The chain joins TRBV10-2 to TRBJ2-3; 12 bases map to TRBD2. Specimen: PBMCs. The chain's CDR3 is CASSLGLAGTDTQYF. CDR3 nucleotide sequence: TGCGCCAGCAGCCTAGGACTAGCGGGGACGGATACGCAGTATTTT.